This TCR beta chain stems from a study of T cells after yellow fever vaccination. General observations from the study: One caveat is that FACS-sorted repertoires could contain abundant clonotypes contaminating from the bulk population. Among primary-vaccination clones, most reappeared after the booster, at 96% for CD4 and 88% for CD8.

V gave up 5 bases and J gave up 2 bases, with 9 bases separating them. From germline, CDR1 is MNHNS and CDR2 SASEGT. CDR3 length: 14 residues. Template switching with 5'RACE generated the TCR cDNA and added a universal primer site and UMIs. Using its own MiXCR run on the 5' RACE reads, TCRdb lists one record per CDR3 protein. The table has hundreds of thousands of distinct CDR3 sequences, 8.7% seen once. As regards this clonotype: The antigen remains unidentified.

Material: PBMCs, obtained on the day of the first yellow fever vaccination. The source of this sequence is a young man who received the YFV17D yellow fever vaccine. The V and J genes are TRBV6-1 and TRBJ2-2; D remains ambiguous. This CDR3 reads CASSYALNTGELFF. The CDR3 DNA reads TGTGCCAGCAGTTATGCGCTTAACACCGGGGAGCTGTTTTTT.